Each of the 2 T cell receptor beta chains below was sequenced from the same sample in a study of T cell responses to AZD1222 COVID-19 vaccine. Produced via immunoSEQ multiplex PCR; TCRdb's table is partial and in-frame only. The sample has over 120,000 clones, roughly 90% seen once. Sequenced material: peripheral blood, taken on day 0 of AZD1222 vaccination. These receptor sequences come from an adult in good health.

V is TRBV28 and J is TRBJ2-7; TRBD2 agrees at 12 bases. Trimming at V came to 5 bases and at J to 3 bases, leaving 20 bases not matched to a gene. CDR3 length: 20 residues. The V gene's germline CDR1 is MDHEN and CDR2 SYDVKM. Here the CDR3 reads CASSPYLPGTSGGTYYEQYF. The CDR3 DNA reads as TGTGCCAGCAGTCCATACCTACCCGGCACTAGCGGGGGGACCTACTACGAGCAGTACTTC.

This sequence joins TRBV4-1 and TRBJ2-5, with TRBD1 matching 7 bases. This CDR3 is 16 amino acids long. CDR1 and CDR2 from the germline V gene are MGHRA and YSYEKL. The V gene end was trimmed by 0 bases and the J gene end by 3 bases; junction bases not matched to a gene: 7. The CDR3 DNA is TGCGCCAGCAGCCAAGATCACAGGGGTGGCAAAGAGACCCAGTACTTC. Its protein product is CASSQDHRGGKETQYF.